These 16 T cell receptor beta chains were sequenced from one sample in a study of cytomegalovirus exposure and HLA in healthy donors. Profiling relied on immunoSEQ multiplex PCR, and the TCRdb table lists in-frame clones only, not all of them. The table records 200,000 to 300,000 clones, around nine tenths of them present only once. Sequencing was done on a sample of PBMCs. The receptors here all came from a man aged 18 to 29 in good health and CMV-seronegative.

This chain's CDR3 is CASSDRGGGNQPQHF. The DNA of the CDR3 is TGTGCCAGCAGTGACCGAGGGGGCGGAAATCAGCCCCAGCATTTT. The chain joins TRBV25-1 to TRBJ1-5; 7 bases align to TRBD1. V dropped 3 bases and J dropped 4; count of bases not matched to a gene: 6. This CDR3 has 15 amino acids. The germline V gene encodes CDR1 MGHDK and CDR2 SYGVNS. The full variable domain, completed using reference TRBV25-1 and TRBJ1-5, is EADIYQTPRYLVIGTGKKITLECSQTMGHDKMYWYQQDPGMELHLIHYSYGVNSTEKGDLSSESTVSRIRTEHFPLTLESARPSHTSQYLCASSDRGGGNQPQHFGDGTRLSIL.

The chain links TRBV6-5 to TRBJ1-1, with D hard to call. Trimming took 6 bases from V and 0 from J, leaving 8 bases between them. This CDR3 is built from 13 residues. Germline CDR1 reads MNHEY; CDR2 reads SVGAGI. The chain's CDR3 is CASRKRVNTEAFF. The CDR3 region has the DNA TGTGCCAGCAGGAAACGGGTGAACACTGAAGCTTTCTTT.

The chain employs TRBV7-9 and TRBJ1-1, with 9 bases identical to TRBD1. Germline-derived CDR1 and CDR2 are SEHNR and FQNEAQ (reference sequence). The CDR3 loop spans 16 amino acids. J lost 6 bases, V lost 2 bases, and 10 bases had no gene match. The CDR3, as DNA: TGTGCCAGCAGCTTATTCATCGTGAACAGGGGGCCTGAAGCTTTCTTT. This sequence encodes CASSLFIVNRGPEAFF. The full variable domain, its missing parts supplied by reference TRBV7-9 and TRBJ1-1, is DTGVSQNPRHKITKRGQNVTFRCDPISEHNRLYWYRQTLGQGPEFLTYFQNEAQLEKSRLLSDRFSAERPKGSFSTLEIQRTEQGDSAMYLCASSLFIVNRGPEAFFGQGTRLTVV.

CDR3 bases: TGCGCCAGCAGCTTGGGGGACAAAACCGCCAAGGCGTTTTTT. This sequence encodes CASSLGDKTAKAFF. The V and J genes are TRBV5-1 and TRBJ1-4, with a weak D call TRBD1 (6 bases). The CDR3 runs 14 residues. The ends were cut back, 0 bases at V and 16 bases at J, with 19 bases in the middle. The germline V gene encodes CDR1 SGHRS and CDR2 YFSETQ.

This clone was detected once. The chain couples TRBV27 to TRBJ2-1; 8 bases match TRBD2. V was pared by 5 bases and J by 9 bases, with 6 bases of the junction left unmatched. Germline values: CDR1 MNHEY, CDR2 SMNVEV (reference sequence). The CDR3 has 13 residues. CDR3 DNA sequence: TGTGCCAGCAGTGCCTCGGGGGGGGGTGAGCAGTTCTTC. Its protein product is CASSASGGGEQFF.

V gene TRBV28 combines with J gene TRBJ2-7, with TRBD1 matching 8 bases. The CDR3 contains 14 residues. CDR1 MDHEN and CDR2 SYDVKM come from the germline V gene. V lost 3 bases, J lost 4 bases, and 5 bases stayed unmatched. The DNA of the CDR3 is TGTGCCAGCAGTTTCTCCCACAGGGGGTACGAGCAGTACTTC. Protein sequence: CASSFSHRGYEQYF.

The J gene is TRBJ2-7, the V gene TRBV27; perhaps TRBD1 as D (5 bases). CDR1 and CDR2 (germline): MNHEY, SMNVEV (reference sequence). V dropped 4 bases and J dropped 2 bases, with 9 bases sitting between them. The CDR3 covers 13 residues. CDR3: CASSSRVTYEQYF. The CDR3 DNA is TGTGCCAGCAGTTCCAGGGTTACCTACGAGCAGTACTTC.

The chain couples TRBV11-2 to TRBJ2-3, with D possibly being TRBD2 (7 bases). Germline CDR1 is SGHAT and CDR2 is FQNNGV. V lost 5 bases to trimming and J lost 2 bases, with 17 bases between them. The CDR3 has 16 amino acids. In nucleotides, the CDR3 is TGTGCCAGCAGCGGATATCGCGGGGGACACACAGATACGCAGTATTTT. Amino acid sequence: CASSGYRGGHTDTQYF.

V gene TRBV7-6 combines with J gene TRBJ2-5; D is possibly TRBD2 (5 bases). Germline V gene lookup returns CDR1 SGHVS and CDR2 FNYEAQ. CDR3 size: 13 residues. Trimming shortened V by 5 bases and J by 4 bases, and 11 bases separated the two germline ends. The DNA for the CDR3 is TGTGCCAGCAGCACCACTAGACTAGAGACCCAGTACTTC. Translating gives CASSTTRLETQYF.

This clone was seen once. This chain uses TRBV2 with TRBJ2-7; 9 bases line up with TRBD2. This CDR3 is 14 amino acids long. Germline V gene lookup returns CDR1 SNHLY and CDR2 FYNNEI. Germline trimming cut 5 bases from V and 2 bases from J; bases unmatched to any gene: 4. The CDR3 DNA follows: TGTGCCAGCAGTTTTAGCGGGAGAGCCTACGAGCAGTACTTC. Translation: CASSFSGRAYEQYF. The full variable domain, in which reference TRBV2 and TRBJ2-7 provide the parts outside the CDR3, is EPEVTQTPSHQVTQMGQEVILRCVPISNHLYFYWYRQILGQKVEFLVSFYNNEISEKSEIFDDQFSVERPDGSNFTLKIRSTKLEDSAMYFCASSFSGRAYEQYFGPGTRLTVT.

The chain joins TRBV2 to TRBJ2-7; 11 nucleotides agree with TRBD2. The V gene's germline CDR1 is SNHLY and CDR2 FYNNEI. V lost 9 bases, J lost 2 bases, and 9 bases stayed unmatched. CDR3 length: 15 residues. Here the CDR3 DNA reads TGTGCCAGTAGACTAGCGGGGCTAAACCCCTACGAGCAGTACTTC. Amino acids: CASRLAGLNPYEQYF.

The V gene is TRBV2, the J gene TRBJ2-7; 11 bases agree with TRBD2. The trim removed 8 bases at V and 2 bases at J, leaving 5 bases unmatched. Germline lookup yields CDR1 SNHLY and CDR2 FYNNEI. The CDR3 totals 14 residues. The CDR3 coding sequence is TGTGCCAGCGAGACTAGCGGGATGACCTACGAGCAGTACTTC. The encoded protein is CASETSGMTYEQYF.

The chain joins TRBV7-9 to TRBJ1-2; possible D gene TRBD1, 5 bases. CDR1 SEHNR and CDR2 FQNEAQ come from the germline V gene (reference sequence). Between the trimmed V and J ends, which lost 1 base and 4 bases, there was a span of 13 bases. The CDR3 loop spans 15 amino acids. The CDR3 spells CASSLEGAATYGYTF. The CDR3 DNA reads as TGTGCCAGCAGCTTAGAAGGGGCGGCAACCTATGGCTACACCTTC.

The CDR3 here is CASSRTGQGPFYGYTF. The CDR3 coding sequence is TGTGCCAGCAGCCGAACTGGACAGGGCCCCTTCTATGGCTACACCTTC. The chain couples TRBV5-6 to TRBJ1-2, with TRBD1 identical over 8 bases. J was trimmed by 4 bases and V by 4 bases; bases with no gene match: 12. The CDR3 covers 16 residues. Germline CDR1 SGHDT, CDR2 YYEEEE.

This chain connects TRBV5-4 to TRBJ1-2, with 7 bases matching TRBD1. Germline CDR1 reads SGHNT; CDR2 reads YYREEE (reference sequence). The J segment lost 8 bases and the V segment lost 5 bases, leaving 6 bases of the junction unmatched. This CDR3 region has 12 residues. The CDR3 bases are TGTGCCAGCAGAGGACAGGATTCGGGCTACACCTTC. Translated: CASRGQDSGYTF.

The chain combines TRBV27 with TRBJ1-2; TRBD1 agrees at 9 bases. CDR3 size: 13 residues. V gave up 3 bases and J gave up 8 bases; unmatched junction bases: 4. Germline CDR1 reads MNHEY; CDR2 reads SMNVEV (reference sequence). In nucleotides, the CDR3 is TGTGCCAGCAGTTTCGTCACAGGGGGCGGCTACACCTTC. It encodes CASSFVTGGGYTF.